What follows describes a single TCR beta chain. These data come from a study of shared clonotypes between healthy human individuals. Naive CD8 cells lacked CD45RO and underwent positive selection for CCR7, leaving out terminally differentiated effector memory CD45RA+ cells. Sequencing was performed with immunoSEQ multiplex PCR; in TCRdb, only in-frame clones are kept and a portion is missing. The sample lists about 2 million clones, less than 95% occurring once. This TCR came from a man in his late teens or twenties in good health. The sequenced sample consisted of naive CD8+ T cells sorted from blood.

This chain's CDR3 is CASSLDPGAGTEAFF. CDR3 DNA sequence: TGTGCCAGCAGCTTAGACCCGGGGGCTGGCACTGAAGCTTTCTTT. The V call is TRBV11-2, the J call TRBJ1-1, with D tentatively TRBD1 (6 bases). CDR1 is SGHAT, CDR2 FQNNGV, per germline. V was cut by 0 bases and J by 4 bases, with 12 bases left in between. The CDR3 is made up of 15 amino acids.